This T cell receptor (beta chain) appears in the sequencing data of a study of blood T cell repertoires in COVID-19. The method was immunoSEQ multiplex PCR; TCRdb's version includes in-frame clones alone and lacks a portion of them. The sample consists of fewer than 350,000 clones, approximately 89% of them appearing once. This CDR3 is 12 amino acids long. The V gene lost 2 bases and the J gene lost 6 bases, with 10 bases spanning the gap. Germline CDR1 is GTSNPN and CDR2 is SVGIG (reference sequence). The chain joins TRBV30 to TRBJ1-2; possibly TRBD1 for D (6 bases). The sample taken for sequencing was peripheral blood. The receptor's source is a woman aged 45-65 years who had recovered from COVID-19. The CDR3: CAWSFQGHGYTF. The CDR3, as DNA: TGTGCCTGGAGTTTCCAGGGGCATGGCTACACCTTC.